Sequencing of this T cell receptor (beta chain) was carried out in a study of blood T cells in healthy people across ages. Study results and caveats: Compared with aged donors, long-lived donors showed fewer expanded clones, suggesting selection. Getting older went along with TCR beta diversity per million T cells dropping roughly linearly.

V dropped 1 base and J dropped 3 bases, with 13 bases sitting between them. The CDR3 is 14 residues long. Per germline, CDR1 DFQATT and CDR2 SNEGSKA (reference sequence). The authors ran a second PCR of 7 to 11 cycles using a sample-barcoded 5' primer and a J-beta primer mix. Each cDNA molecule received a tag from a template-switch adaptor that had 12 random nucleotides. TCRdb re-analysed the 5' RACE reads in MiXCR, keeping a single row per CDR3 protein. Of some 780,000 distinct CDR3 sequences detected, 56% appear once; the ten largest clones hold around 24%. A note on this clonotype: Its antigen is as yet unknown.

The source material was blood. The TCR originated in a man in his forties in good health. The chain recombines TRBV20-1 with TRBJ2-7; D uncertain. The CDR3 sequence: CSARVLGKFYEQYF. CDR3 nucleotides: TGCAGTGCTAGAGTGTTGGGGAAATTCTACGAGCAGTACTTC.